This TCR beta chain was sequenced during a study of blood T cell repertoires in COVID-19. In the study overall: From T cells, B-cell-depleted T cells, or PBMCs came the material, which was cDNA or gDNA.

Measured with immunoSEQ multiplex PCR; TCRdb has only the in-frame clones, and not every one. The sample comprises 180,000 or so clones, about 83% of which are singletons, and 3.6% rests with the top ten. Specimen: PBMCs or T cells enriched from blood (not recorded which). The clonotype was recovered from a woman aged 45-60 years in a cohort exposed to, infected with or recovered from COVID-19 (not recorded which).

This chain's CDR3 is CASRPSYNISNYGYTF. CDR3 sequence (DNA): TGTGCCAGCAGACCCAGTTATAATATTTCTAACTATGGCTACACCTTC. The chain combines TRBV6-6 with TRBJ1-2; D is unresolved. V gave up 6 bases and J gave up 0 bases, with 17 bases separating them. This CDR3 region has 16 residues. Germline V gene data show CDR1 as MNHNY and CDR2 as SVGAGI (reference sequence).